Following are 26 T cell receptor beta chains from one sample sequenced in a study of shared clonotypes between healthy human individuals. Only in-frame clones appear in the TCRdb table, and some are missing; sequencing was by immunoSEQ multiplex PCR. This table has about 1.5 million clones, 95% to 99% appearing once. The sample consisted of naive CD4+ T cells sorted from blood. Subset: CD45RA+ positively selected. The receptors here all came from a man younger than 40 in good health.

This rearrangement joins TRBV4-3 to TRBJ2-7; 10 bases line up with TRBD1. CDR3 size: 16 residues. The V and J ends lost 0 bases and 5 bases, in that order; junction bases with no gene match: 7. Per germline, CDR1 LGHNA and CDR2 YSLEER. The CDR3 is CASSQDLRQGANEQYF. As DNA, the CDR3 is TGCGCCAGCAGCCAAGATTTGAGACAGGGGGCCAACGAGCAGTACTTC.

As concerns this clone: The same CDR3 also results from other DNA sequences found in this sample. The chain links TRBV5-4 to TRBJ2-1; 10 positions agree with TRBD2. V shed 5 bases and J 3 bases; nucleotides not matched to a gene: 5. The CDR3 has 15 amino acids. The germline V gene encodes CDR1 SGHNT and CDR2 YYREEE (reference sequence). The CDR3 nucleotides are TGTGCCAGCAGTTCATCTAGCGGGAGCTACAATGAGCAGTTCTTC. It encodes CASSSSSGSYNEQFF.

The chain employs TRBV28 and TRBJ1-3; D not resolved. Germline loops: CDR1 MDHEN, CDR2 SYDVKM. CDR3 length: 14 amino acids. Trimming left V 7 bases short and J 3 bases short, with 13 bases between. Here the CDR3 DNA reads TGTGCCAGCAACCCCGGGTATGTTGGAAACACCATATATTTT. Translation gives CASNPGYVGNTIYF.

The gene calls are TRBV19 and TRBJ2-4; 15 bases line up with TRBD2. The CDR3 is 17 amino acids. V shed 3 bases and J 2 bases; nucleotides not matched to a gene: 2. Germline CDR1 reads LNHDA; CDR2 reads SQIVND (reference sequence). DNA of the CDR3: TGTGCCAGTAGTATCGGACTAGCGGGAGGGACCAAAAACATTCAGTACTTC. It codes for CASSIGLAGGTKNIQYF.

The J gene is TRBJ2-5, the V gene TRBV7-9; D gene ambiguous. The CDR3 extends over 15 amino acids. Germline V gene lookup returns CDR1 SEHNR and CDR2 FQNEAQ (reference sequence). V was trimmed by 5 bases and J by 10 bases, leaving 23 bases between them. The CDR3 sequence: CASSPHGGVGPGQYF. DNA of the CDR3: TGTGCCAGCAGCCCCCACGGTGGGGTCGGCCCGGGCCAGTACTTC.

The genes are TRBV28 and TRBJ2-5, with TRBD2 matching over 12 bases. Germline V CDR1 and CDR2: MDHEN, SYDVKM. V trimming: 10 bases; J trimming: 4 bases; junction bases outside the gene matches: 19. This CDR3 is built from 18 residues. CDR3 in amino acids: CATTPGRWTSGNPETQYF. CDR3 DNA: TGTGCCACTACTCCGGGACGGTGGACTAGCGGGAACCCAGAGACCCAGTACTTC.

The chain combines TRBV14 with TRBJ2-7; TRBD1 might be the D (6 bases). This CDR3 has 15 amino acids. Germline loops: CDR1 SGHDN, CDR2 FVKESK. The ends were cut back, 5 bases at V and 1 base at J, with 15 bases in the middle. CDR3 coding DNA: TGTGCCAGCAGCGCAACAGGGCTAGGGTCCTACGAGCAGTACTTC. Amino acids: CASSATGLGSYEQYF.

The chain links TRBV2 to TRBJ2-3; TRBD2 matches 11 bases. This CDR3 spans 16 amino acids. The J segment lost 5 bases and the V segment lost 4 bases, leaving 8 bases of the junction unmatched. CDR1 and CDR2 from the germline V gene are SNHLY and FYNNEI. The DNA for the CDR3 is TGTGCCAGCAGTGGCATGGCACTAGCGGGGGAAGATACGCAGTATTTT. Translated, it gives CASSGMALAGEDTQYF.

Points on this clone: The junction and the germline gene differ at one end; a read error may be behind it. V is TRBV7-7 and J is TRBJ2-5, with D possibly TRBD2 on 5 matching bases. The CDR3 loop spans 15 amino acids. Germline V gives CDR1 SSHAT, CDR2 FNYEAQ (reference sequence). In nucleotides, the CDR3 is TGTGCTAGCAGCCAAACTAGTTACTATACTGAGACCCAGTACTTC. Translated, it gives CASSQTSYYTETQYF. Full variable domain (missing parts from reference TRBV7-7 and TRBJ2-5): GAGVSQSPRYKVTKRGQDVTLRCDPISSHATLYWYQQALGQGPEFLTYFNYEAQPDKSGLPSDRFSAERPEGSISTLTIQRTEQRDSAMYRCASSQTSYYTETQYFGPGTRLLVL.

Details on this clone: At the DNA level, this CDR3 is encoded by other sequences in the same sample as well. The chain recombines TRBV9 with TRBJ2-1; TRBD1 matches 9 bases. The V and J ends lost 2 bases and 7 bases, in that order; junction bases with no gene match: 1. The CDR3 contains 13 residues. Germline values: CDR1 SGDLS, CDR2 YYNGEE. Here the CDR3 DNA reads TGTGCCAGCAGCGTGGGACAGGGTAATGAGCAGTTCTTC. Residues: CASSVGQGNEQFF.

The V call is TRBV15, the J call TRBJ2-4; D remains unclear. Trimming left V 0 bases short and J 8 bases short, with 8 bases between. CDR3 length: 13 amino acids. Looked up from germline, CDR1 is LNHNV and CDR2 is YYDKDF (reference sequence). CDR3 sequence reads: CATSRDRRDIQYF. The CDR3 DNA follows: TGTGCCACCAGCAGAGATCGACGGGACATTCAGTACTTC.

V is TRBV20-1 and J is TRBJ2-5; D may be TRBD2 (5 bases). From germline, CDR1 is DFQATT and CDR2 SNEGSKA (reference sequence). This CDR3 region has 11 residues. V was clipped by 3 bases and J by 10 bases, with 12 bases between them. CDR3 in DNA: TGCAGTGCTAGTTCCACTAGAGGCCAGTACTTC. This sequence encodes CSASSTRGQYF.

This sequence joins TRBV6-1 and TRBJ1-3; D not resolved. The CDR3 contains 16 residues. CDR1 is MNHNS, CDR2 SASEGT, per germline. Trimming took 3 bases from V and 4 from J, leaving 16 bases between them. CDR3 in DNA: TGTGCCAGCAGTGAGAGAATTATCCTTGACGGAAACACCATATATTTT. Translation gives CASSERIILDGNTIYF.

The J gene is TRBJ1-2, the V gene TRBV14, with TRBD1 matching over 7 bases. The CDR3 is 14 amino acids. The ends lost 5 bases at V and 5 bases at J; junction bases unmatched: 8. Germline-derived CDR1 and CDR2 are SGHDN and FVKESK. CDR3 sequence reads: CASSAQPGQYGYTF. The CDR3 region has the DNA TGTGCCAGCAGCGCCCAACCGGGACAGTATGGCTACACCTTC.

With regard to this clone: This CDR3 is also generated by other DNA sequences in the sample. CDR3 amino acids: CASSRDLSYEQYF. In nucleotides, the CDR3 is TGCGCCAGCAGTCGGGACTTATCCTACGAGCAGTACTTC. The rearrangement uses TRBV5-1 and TRBJ2-7, with D possibly being TRBD2 (6 bases). Germline V gene lookup returns CDR1 SGHRS and CDR2 YFSETQ. Trimming took 5 bases from V and 1 from J, leaving 10 bases between them. This CDR3 contains 13 residues.

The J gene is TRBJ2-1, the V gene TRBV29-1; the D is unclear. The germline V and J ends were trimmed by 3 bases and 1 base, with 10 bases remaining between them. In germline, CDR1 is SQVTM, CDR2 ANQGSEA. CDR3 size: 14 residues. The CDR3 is CSVDLARSYNEQFF. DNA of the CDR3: TGCAGCGTTGATCTTGCGCGGTCCTACAATGAGCAGTTCTTC.

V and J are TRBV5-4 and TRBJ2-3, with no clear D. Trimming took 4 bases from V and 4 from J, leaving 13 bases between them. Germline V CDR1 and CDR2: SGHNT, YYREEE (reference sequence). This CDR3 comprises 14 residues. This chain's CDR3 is CASSGPLASDTQYF. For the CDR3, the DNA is TGTGCCAGCAGCGGGCCCTTAGCATCAGATACGCAGTATTTT.

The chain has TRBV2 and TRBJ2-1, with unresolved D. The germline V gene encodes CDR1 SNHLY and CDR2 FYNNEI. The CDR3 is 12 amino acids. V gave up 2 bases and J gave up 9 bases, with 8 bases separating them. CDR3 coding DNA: TGTGCCAGCAGTGAATTGGGATTTGAGCAGTTCTTC. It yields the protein CASSELGFEQFF.

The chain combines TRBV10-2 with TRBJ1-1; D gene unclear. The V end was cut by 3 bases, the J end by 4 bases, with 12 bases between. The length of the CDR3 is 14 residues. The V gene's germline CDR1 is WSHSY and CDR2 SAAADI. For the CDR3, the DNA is TGCGCCAGCAGTGAACCTGGGATAGGCACTGAAGCTTTCTTT. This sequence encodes CASSEPGIGTEAFF.

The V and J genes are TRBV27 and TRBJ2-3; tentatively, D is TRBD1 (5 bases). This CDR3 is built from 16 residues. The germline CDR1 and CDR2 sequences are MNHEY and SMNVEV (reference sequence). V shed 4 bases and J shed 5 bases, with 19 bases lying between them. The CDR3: CASSSPGRARRDTQYF. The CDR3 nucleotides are TGTGCCAGCAGTTCCCCGGGCAGGGCAAGGCGAGATACGCAGTATTTT.

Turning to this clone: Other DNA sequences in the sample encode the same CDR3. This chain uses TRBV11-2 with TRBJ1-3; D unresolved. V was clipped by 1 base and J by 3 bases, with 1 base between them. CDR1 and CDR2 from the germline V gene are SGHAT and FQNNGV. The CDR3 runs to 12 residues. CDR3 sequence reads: CASSLVGNTIYF. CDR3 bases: TGTGCCAGCAGCTTAGTTGGAAACACCATATATTTT.

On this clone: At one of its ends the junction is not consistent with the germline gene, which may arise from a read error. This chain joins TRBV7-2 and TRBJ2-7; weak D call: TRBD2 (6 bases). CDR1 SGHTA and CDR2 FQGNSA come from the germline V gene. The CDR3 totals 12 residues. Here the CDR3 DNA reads TGTGCCAGCAGCTCGACTACCGGGACTGACAACTTC. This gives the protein CASSSTTGTDNF.

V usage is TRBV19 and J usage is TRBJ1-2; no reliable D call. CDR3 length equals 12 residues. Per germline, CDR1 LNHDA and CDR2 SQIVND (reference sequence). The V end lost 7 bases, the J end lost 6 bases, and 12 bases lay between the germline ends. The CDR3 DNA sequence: TGTGCCAGTACCAGGACGCAGAATGGCTACACCTTC. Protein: CASTRTQNGYTF.

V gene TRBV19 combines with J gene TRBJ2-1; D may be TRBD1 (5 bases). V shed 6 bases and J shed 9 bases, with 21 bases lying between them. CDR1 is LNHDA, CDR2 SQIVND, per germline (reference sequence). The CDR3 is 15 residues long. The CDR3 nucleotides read TGTGCCAGTAGAAGTGGGGCTAACCGGCTAATTGAGCAGTTCTTC. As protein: CASRSGANRLIEQFF.

The chain's CDR3 is CASSRFNTEAFF. The CDR3 nucleotides are TGTGCTAGTTCGAGGTTCAACACTGAAGCTTTCTTT. The chain couples TRBV12-5 to TRBJ1-1; D call uncertain. V lost 8 bases, J lost 2 bases, and 9 bases lay in between. The CDR3 has 12 residues. CDR1 and CDR2 from the germline V gene are LGHNT and FRNRAP.

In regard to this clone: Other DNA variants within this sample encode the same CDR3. The CDR3, as DNA: TGTGCCAGCTCACCACCACACAATGAGCAGTTCTTC. Translated, it gives CASSPPHNEQFF. The rearrangement uses TRBV18 and TRBJ2-1; unclear D gene. Germline V CDR1 and CDR2: KGHSH, LQKENI. The CDR3 covers 12 residues. The V end was cut by 0 bases, the J end by 5 bases, with 2 bases between.